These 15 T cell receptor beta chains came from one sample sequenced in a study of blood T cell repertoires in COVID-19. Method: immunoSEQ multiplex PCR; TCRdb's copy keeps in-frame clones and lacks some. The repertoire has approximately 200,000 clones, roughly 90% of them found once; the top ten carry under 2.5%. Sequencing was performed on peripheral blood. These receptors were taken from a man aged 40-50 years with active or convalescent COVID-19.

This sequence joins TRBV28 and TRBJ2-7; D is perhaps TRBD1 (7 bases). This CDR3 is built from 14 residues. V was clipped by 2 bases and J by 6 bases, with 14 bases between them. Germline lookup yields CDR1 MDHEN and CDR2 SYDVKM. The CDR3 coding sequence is TGTGCCAGCAGTTTAGGAGGGACAGTGCCCGAGCAGTACTTC. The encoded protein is CASSLGGTVPEQYF.

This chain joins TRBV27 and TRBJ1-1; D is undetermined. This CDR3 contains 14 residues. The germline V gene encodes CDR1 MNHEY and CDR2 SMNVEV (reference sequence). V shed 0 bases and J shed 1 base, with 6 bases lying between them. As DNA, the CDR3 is TGTGCCAGCAGTTTATCCGGAGGGAACACTGAAGCTTTCTTT. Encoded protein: CASSLSGGNTEAFF.

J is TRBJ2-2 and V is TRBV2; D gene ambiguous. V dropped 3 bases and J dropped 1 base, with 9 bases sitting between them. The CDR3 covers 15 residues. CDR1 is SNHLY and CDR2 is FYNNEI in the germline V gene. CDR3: CASSDETGNTGELFF. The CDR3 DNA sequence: TGTGCCAGCAGTGATGAGACTGGGAACACCGGGGAGCTGTTTTTT. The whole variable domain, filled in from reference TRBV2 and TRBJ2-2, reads EPEVTQTPSHQVTQMGQEVILRCVPISNHLYFYWYRQILGQKVEFLVSFYNNEISEKSEIFDDQFSVERPDGSNFTLKIRSTKLEDSAMYFCASSDETGNTGELFFGEGSRLTVL.

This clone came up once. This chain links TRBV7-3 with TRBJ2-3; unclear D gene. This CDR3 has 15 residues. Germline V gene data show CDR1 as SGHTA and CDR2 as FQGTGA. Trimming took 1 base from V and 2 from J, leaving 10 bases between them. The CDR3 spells CASSLNYGSTDTQYF. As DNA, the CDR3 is TGTGCCAGCAGCTTAAACTATGGCTCCACAGATACGCAGTATTTT.

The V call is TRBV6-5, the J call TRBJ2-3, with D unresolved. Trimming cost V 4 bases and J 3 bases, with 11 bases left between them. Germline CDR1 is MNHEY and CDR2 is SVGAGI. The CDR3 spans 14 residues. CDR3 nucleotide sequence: TGTGCCAGCAGTTGGTATGGCACAACAGATACGCAGTATTTT. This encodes CASSWYGTTDTQYF.

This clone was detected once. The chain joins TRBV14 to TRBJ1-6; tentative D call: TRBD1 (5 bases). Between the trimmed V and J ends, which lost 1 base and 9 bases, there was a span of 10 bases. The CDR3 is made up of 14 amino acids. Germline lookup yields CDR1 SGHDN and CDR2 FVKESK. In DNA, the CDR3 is TGTGCCAGCAGCCAAGGGGGCGGGGGTTCACCCCTCCACTTT. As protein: CASSQGGGGSPLHF. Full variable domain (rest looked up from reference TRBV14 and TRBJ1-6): EAGVTQFPSHSVIEKGQTVTLRCDPISGHDNLYWYRRVMGKEIKFLLHFVKESKQDESGMPNNRFLAERTGGTYSTLKVQPAELEDSGVYFCASSQGGGGSPLHFGNGTRLTVT.

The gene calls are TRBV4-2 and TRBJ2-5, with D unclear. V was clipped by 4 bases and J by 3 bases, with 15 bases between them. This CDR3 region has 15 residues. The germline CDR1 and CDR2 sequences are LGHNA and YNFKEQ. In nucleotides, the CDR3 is TGTGCCAGCAGCCCCTTCGGTAGCAGAGAAGAGACCCAGTACTTC. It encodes CASSPFGSREETQYF.

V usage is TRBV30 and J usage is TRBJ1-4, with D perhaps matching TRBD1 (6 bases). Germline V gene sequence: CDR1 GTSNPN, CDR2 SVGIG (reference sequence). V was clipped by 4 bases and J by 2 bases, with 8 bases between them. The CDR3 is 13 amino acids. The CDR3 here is CAWNQGTNEKLFF. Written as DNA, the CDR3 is TGTGCCTGGAACCAGGGGACTAATGAAAAACTGTTTTTT.

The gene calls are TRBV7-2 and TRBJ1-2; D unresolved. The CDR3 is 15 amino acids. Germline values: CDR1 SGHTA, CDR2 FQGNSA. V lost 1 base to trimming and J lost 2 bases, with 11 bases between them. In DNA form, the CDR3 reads TGTGCCAGCAGCTTAGGACTTCTGGCGAACTATGGCTACACCTTC. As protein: CASSLGLLANYGYTF.

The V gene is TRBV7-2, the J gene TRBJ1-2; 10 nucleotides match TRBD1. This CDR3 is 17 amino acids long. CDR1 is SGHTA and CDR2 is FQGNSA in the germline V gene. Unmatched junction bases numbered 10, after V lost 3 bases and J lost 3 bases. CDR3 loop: CASSFYRPGQGDYGYTF. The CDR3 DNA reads TGTGCCAGCAGCTTCTATCGCCCAGGACAGGGGGACTATGGCTACACCTTC.

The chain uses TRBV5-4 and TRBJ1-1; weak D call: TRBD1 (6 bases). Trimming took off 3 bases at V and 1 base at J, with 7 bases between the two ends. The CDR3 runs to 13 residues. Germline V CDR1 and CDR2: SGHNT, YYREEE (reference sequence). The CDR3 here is CASSWGRNTEAFF. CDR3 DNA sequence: TGTGCCAGCAGCTGGGGGCGGAACACTGAAGCTTTCTTT.

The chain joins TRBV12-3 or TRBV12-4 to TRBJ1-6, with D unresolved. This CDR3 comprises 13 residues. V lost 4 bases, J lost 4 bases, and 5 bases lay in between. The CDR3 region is CASSSGYNSPLHF. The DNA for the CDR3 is TGTGCCAGCAGTTCAGGTTATAATTCACCCCTCCACTTT.

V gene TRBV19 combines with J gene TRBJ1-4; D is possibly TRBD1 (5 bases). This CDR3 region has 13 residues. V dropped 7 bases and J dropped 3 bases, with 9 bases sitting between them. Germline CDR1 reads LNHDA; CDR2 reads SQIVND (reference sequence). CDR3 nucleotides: TGTGCCAGTACCGACAGACCTAATGAAAAACTGTTTTTT. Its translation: CASTDRPNEKLFF.

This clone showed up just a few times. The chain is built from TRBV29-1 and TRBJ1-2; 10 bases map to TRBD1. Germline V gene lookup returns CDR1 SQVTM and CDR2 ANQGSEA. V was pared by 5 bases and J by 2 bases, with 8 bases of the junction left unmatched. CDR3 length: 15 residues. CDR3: CSVTTGGRWNYGYTF. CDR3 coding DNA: TGCAGCGTTACGACAGGGGGCCGGTGGAACTATGGCTACACCTTC.

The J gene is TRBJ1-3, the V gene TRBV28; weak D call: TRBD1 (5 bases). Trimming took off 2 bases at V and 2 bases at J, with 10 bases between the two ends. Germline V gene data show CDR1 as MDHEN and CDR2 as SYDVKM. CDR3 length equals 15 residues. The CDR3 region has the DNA TGTGCCAGCAGTTTAGGGGGGTTGACTGGAAACACCATATATTTT. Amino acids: CASSLGGLTGNTIYF.